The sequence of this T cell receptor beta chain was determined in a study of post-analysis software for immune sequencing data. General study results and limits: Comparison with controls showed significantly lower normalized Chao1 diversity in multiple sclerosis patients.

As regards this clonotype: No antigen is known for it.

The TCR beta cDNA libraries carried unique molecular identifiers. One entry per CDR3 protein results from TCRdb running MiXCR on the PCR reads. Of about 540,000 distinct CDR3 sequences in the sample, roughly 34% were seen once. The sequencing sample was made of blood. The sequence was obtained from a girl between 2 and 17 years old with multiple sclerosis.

The CDR3 coding sequence is TGCGCCAGCAGTTCCGACAGGAGTGACTATGGCTACACCTTC. Translating gives CASSSDRSDYGYTF. The V call is TRBV5-1, the J call TRBJ1-2; TRBD1 might be the D (6 bases). Germline CDR1 is SGHRS and CDR2 is YFSETQ. V lost 5 bases to trimming and J lost 3 bases, with 14 bases between them. This CDR3 is 14 amino acids long.